This T cell receptor beta chain comes out of a study of CD8+ T cells in alopecia areata. Study as a whole: Treated patients were given oral tofacitinib, which was dosed at 5 to 10 mg twice daily.

Punch biopsies of lesional scalp, plus peripheral blood, were taken from alopecia areata patients. cDNA prepared by RNA extraction and subsequent reverse transcription served as the template for sequencing. Assay used: immunoSEQ multiplex PCR; TCRdb lists only in-frame clones, some missing. This sample has some 130,000 clones; about 50% occur once, and the top ten carry around a sixth. Study-level points and caveats: Scalp data also include sequences from resident alphabeta T cells of normal skin. Scalp lesions, especially in alopecia totalis/universalis, had higher clonality than normal scalp.

This CDR3 has 18 residues. Trimming cost V 3 bases and J 3 bases; bases outside gene matches: 13. Germline CDR1 and CDR2: MGHDK and SYGVNS. Notes on this clone: As yet, its antigen is unknown.

The input for sequencing was CD8+ T cells sorted from blood, taken at week 0. The gene calls are TRBV25-1 and TRBJ2-2; TRBD1 agrees at 7 bases. This sequence was found in a human donor with alopecia areata. Here the CDR3 reads CASSDLATGTVDTGELFF. DNA of the CDR3: TGTGCCAGCAGTGATCTCGCGACAGGGACGGTTGACACCGGGGAGCTGTTTTTT.